Following are 29 T cell receptor beta chains from one sample sequenced in a study of blood T cell repertoires in COVID-19. Data came from immunoSEQ multiplex PCR; TCRdb stores just in-frame clones and leaves some out. Among some 400,000 clones listed, about nine tenths were seen once. The source material was PBMCs or T cells enriched from blood (not recorded which). These receptor sequences come from a woman under 40 who had recovered from COVID-19.

The chain joins TRBV10-3 to TRBJ2-7, with TRBD1 as a possible D gene (6 bases). V lost 7 bases and J 7 bases, leaving 17 bases between the germline ends. This CDR3 comprises 13 residues. Germline CDR1 reads ENHRY; CDR2 reads SYGVKD. This CDR3 reads CAIMSTGRGEQYF. CDR3 nucleotide sequence: TGTGCCATCATGTCTACGGGAAGGGGGGAGCAGTACTTC.

V and J are TRBV7-9 and TRBJ2-7; perhaps TRBD2 as D (6 bases). Trimming pared 0 bases from V and 5 bases from J, leaving 14 bases between. The CDR3 is 15 residues long. Germline-derived CDR1 and CDR2 are SEHNR and FQNEAQ (reference sequence). This CDR3 is CASSLAGGWVHEQYF. In DNA, the CDR3 is TGTGCCAGCAGCTTAGCGGGGGGTTGGGTCCACGAGCAGTACTTC.

The CDR3 DNA sequence: TGCGCCAGCAGCCAAGAAGACAGACCCAGTCAGCCCCAGCATTTT. It encodes CASSQEDRPSQPQHF. The chain joins TRBV4-1 to TRBJ1-5, with TRBD1 as a possible D gene (5 bases). The CDR3 has 15 amino acids. CDR1 and CDR2 from the germline V gene are MGHRA and YSYEKL. V was pared by 0 bases and J by 6 bases, with 12 bases between.

The genes are TRBV5-3 and TRBJ1-1; D is unclear. TRBV5-3 is given ORF status, its function remaining uncertain. Trimming removed 7 bases at V and 0 bases at J, with 7 bases between. The CDR3 is made up of 12 amino acids. The CDR3 DNA is TGTGCCAGAGATGAGATGAACACTGAAGCTTTCTTT. It specifies CARDEMNTEAFF.

This clone was detected only a few times. The chain employs TRBV27 and TRBJ1-6; D gene uncertain. Germline V gives CDR1 MNHEY, CDR2 SMNVEV (reference sequence). The V end was cut by 2 bases, the J end by 6 bases, with 8 bases between. The CDR3 runs to 14 residues. The CDR3 reads CASSLREGNSPLHF. In DNA form, the CDR3 reads TGTGCCAGCAGTTTAAGGGAGGGTAATTCACCCCTCCACTTT.

The gene calls are TRBV7-2 and TRBJ2-7, with 11 bases matching TRBD2. The V and J ends lost 2 bases and 3 bases, in that order; junction bases with no gene match: 6. CDR1 SGHTA and CDR2 FQGNSA come from the germline V gene. The CDR3 spans 16 residues. CDR3 nucleotides: TGTGCCAGCAGCTTACTCCTAGCGGGGGGCGGCTACGAGCAGTACTTC. Residues: CASSLLLAGGGYEQYF.

The genes are TRBV3-1 (or the pseudogene TRBV3-2) and TRBJ2-7; 8 bases fit TRBD2. The length of the CDR3 is 17 residues. Trimming at V came to 2 bases and at J to 5 bases, leaving 14 bases not matched to a gene. The germline gives CDR1 LGHDT, CDR2 YNNKEL (reference sequence). The DNA for the CDR3 is TGTGCCAGCAGCCAACCAATCGGGACTAGGTTCGTCCACGAGCAGTACTTC. It specifies CASSQPIGTRFVHEQYF.

The chain joins TRBV5-5 to TRBJ1-6; D perhaps matches TRBD1 (6 bases). Per the germline V gene, CDR1 is SGHKS and CDR2 is YYEKEE (reference sequence). The CDR3 spans 15 residues. The germline V and J ends were trimmed by 4 bases and 8 bases, with 16 bases remaining between them. The CDR3: CASSAWTAEDSPLHF. Here the CDR3 DNA reads TGTGCCAGCAGCGCCTGGACAGCCGAGGATTCACCCCTCCACTTT. The full variable domain, its missing parts supplied by reference TRBV5-5 and TRBJ1-6, is DAGVTQSPTHLIKTRGQQVTLRCSPISGHKSVSWYQQVLGQGPQFIFQYYEKEERGRGNFPDRFSARQFPNYSSELNVNALLLGDSALYLCASSAWTAEDSPLHFGNGTRLTVT.

This chain links TRBV4-2 with TRBJ2-7; no clear D. V lost 0 bases and J 3 bases, leaving 9 bases between the germline ends. Germline V gene sequence: CDR1 LGHNA, CDR2 YNFKEQ. This CDR3 is built from 14 residues. The DNA for the CDR3 is TGTGCCAGCAGCCAAGACAACTCATACTACGAGCAGTACTTC. This sequence encodes CASSQDNSYYEQYF.

Concerning this clone: At one end the junction does not follow the germline gene, possibly because of a read error. V gene TRBV2 combines with J gene TRBJ2-1; the D is unclear. Germline values: CDR1 SNHLY, CDR2 FYNNEI. This CDR3 spans 13 amino acids. DNA for the CDR3: TGTGCCAGCAATGAAGGGCCCCACAATGAGCAGTTCTTC. Protein sequence: CASNEGPHNEQFF.

Turning to this clone: An end of the junction differs from the germline gene, which may be a read error. V and J are TRBV30 and TRBJ2-7; perhaps TRBD2 as D (7 bases). In germline, CDR1 is GTSNPN, CDR2 SVGIG (reference sequence). CDR3 size: 15 residues. DNA of the CDR3: TGTACCTGGAGCCCCCAAGGGGGGGGTAGGTACGAGCAGTACTTC. Its translation is CTWSPQGGGRYEQYF.

The chain joins TRBV27 to TRBJ1-2, with D tentatively TRBD1 (6 bases). This CDR3 contains 17 residues. The V gene lost 6 bases and the J gene lost 0 bases, with 20 bases spanning the gap. The germline V gene encodes CDR1 MNHEY and CDR2 SMNVEV (reference sequence). CDR3 in DNA: TGTGCCAGCAGCCCGGCCGGGGGGGCGCGGGCTAACTATGGCTACACCTTC. It is translated as CASSPAGGARANYGYTF.

This clone has a handful of counts. The chain joins TRBV7-9 to TRBJ1-1, with D possibly matching TRBD1 (6 bases). V dropped 0 bases and J dropped 11 bases, with 16 bases sitting between them. The CDR3 is 14 residues long. In germline, CDR1 is SEHNR, CDR2 FQNEAQ (reference sequence). CDR3 nucleotide sequence: TGTGCCAGCAGCTTAGCGAGGGGGAATTTGGGGGCTTTCTTT. This encodes CASSLARGNLGAFF.

This sequence joins TRBV30 and TRBJ2-7; 8 nucleotides align to TRBD1. In germline, CDR1 is GTSNPN, CDR2 SVGIG (reference sequence). V trimming: 3 bases; J trimming: 12 bases; junction bases outside the gene matches: 10. This CDR3 spans 12 amino acids. CDR3 DNA sequence: TGTGCCTGGAGCCCGACAACCGGGACAGGGTACTTC. As protein: CAWSPTTGTGYF.

The genes are TRBV2 and TRBJ2-4, with D hard to call. The CDR3 is made up of 15 amino acids. V was clipped by 4 bases and J by 11 bases, with 21 bases between them. Germline loops: CDR1 SNHLY, CDR2 FYNNEI. The CDR3 sequence is CASSVIMGRESFQYF. CDR3 bases: TGTGCCAGCAGTGTTATTATGGGCCGTGAAAGCTTTCAGTACTTC.

The rearrangement links TRBV18 to TRBJ1-1; D is unclear. V lost 3 bases and J lost 3, with 5 bases in between. This CDR3 has 12 amino acids. The V gene's germline CDR1 is KGHSH and CDR2 LQKENI. The CDR3 spells CASSPTYTEAFF. In nucleotides, the CDR3 is TGTGCCAGCTCACCCACTTACACTGAAGCTTTCTTT. Full variable domain (rest looked up from reference TRBV18 and TRBJ1-1): NAGVMQNPRHLVRRRGQEARLRCSPMKGHSHVYWYRQLPEEGLKFMVYLQKENIIDESGMPKERFSAEFPKEGPSILRIQQVVRGDSAAYFCASSPTYTEAFFGQGTRLTVV.

The chain couples TRBV6-5 to TRBJ2-6, with TRBD2 as a possible D gene (5 bases). This CDR3 region has 13 residues. CDR1 is MNHEY and CDR2 is SVGAGI in the germline V gene. Trimming removed 11 bases at V and 3 bases at J, with 11 bases between. CDR3 sequence: CAERGLGANVLTF. CDR3 DNA: TGTGCCGAGCGAGGGCTTGGGGCCAACGTCCTGACTTTC.

The chain couples TRBV29-1 to TRBJ1-1; D unclear. V was clipped by 1 base and J by 11 bases, with 17 bases between them. The CDR3 is made up of 13 amino acids. Germline V CDR1 and CDR2: SQVTM, ANQGSEA. The CDR3 sequence: CSVEVAGGLKAFF. The CDR3 bases are TGCAGCGTTGAAGTGGCCGGCGGTTTGAAGGCTTTCTTT.

This chain connects TRBV5-1 to TRBJ2-2; D not resolved. Germline lookup yields CDR1 SGHRS and CDR2 YFSETQ. CDR3 length: 13 residues. Trimming left V 2 bases short and J 2 bases short, with 4 bases between. CDR3 bases: TGCGCCAGCAGCTTCTTAAACACCGGGGAGCTGTTTTTT. Its translation is CASSFLNTGELFF. Together with reference TRBV5-1 and TRBJ2-2, the CDR3 gives the full variable domain: KAGVTQTPRYLIKTRGQQVTLSCSPISGHRSVSWYQQTPGQGLQFLFEYFSETQRNKGNFPGRFSGRQFSNSRSEMNVSTLELGDSALYLCASSFLNTGELFFGEGSRLTVL.

This clone was seen a single time. The V call is TRBV12-3 or TRBV12-4, the J call TRBJ1-5; D is ambiguous. The CDR3 has 13 residues. The V and J ends lost 3 bases and 4 bases respectively, with 7 bases between them. In nucleotides, the CDR3 is TGTGCCAGCAGTTTGAGTAAAAATCAGCCCCAGCATTTT. This gives the protein CASSLSKNQPQHF.

The chain has TRBV19 and TRBJ1-1; D remains unclear. The V gene lost 6 bases and the J gene lost 3 bases, with 17 bases spanning the gap. This CDR3 has 15 residues. Looked up from germline, CDR1 is LNHDA and CDR2 is SQIVND (reference sequence). DNA of the CDR3: TGTGCCAGTAGCCCGGATCGGGGAAGGTACACTGAAGCTTTCTTT. Protein product: CASSPDRGRYTEAFF.

This clone has at least ten counts. This chain uses TRBV6-4 with TRBJ2-2; 8 bases are a match to TRBD1. Losses at the gene ends were 6 bases for V and 2 bases for J; bases not matched to a gene: 11. The CDR3 runs to 17 residues. The germline CDR1 and CDR2 sequences are MRHNA and SNTAGT. CDR3 coding DNA: TGTGCCAGCAGCCGCTTTGGGACAGGAAGTAACACCGGGGAGCTGTTTTTT. Amino acid sequence: CASSRFGTGSNTGELFF.

This chain uses TRBV6-5 with TRBJ2-3; no clear D gene. The V end was cut by 8 bases, the J end by 5 bases, with 5 bases between. The CDR3 extends over 10 amino acids. The V gene's germline CDR1 is MNHEY and CDR2 SVGAGI. Here the CDR3 reads CASRRDTQYF. The CDR3, as DNA: TGTGCCAGCCGTAGAGATACGCAGTATTTT.

The V call is TRBV7-3, the J call TRBJ2-5; weak D call: TRBD2 (6 bases). V gave up 5 bases and J gave up 0 bases, with 19 bases separating them. The germline V gene encodes CDR1 SGHTA and CDR2 FQGTGA. This CDR3 spans 17 amino acids. The CDR3 DNA is TGTGCCAGCAGCCCCTCGTCGGCGGGGCAGTACCAAGAGACCCAGTACTTC. It codes for CASSPSSAGQYQETQYF.

The chain recombines TRBV18 with TRBJ1-1; 8 nucleotides agree with TRBD1. The V gene end was trimmed by 5 bases and the J gene end by 4 bases; junction bases not matched to a gene: 6. The CDR3 covers 14 residues. Germline V gives CDR1 KGHSH, CDR2 LQKENI. CDR3 protein: CASSSDRAFTEAFF. CDR3 DNA: TGTGCCAGCTCATCGGACAGGGCCTTCACTGAAGCTTTCTTT.

This chain uses TRBV9 with TRBJ1-1; 7 nucleotides agree with TRBD1. Trimming cost V 3 bases and J 1 base; bases outside gene matches: 3. Germline V gene sequence: CDR1 SGDLS, CDR2 YYNGEE. The length of the CDR3 is 14 residues. This chain's CDR3 is CASSAHRGNTEAFF. CDR3 DNA sequence: TGTGCCAGCAGCGCCCACAGGGGGAACACTGAAGCTTTCTTT.

This clone was picked up one time. This chain uses TRBV4-2 with TRBJ2-7; D unclear. Germline-derived CDR1 and CDR2 are LGHNA and YNFKEQ. Trimming shortened V by 4 bases and J by 1 base, and 17 bases separated the two germline ends. CDR3 length: 16 residues. In DNA, the CDR3 is TGTGCCAGCAGCCCAGGTAGAAGCACGCCATCCTACGAGCAGTACTTC. Protein sequence: CASSPGRSTPSYEQYF.

The V call is TRBV7-2, the J call TRBJ1-1; 8 positions match TRBD1. The V segment lost 4 bases and the J segment 5 bases; nucleotides outside the gene matches: 3. The length of the CDR3 is 13 residues. Germline CDR1 reads SGHTA; CDR2 reads FQGNSA. The chain's CDR3 is CASSWTGPTEAFF. The CDR3 nucleotides are TGTGCCAGCAGCTGGACAGGGCCAACTGAAGCTTTCTTT.

The gene calls are TRBV30 and TRBJ1-6; D call uncertain. Germline V CDR1 and CDR2: GTSNPN, SVGIG (reference sequence). The CDR3 runs to 11 residues. V lost 3 bases, J lost 9 bases, and 6 bases lay in between. The CDR3 is CAWRSSSPLHF. Here the CDR3 DNA reads TGTGCCTGGAGATCGTCTTCACCCCTCCACTTT.